This T cell receptor beta chain was identified in a study of T cells in Graves' hyperthyroidism and ophthalmopathy. Across the whole study: Peripheral blood was secured at the point of initial diagnosis, before any treatment. General study results and limits: Researchers found most expanded thyroid clonotypes above 0.001 in blood as well. The model predicted ophthalmopathy a median around six months before onset.

TCR beta CDR3 regions were amplified from RNA. First-round RT-PCR of the TCR CDR3 relied on the HTBI primer set. TCRdb re-derived calls from the multiplex PCR reads in MiXCR, one entry per CDR3 protein. Among hundreds of thousands of distinct CDR3 sequences listed, approximately 36% were seen once. As to this clonotype: Its matching antigen is unknown.

The TCR sequence derives from a woman between 40 and 55 years old with Graves' hyperthyroidism. Sample: blood.

The CDR3 DNA follows: TGCAGTGCAAGCTCCGGGACGTCCGACTATCAGCCCCAGCATTTT. Translating gives CSASSGTSDYQPQHF. J is TRBJ1-5 and V is TRBV20-1; maybe TRBD1 (5 bases). This CDR3 spans 15 amino acids. Between the trimmed V and J ends, which lost 6 bases and 5 bases, there was a span of 20 bases. Germline V gene data show CDR1 as DFQATT and CDR2 as SNEGSKA (reference sequence).